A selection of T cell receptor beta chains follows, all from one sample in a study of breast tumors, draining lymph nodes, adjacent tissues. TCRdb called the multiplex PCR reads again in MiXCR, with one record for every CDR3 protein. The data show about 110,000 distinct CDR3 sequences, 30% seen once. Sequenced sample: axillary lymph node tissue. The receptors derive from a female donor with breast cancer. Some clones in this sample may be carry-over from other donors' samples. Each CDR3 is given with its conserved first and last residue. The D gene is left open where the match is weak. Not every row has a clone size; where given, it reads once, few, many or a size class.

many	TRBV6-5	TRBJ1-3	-	CASRLYQTGSSGNTIYF	TGTGCCAGCAGATTGTACCAGACAGGTTCCTCTGGAAACACCATATATTTT
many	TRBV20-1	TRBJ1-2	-	CSAHPTGTALGRF	TGCAGTGCTCATCCGACCGGGACTGCCCTCGGCCGCTTC
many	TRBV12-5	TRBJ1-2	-	CASGFVLSGNYGYTF	TGTGCTAGTGGTTTCGTCCTATCCGGGAATTATGGCTACACCTTC
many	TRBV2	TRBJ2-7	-	CASLWQPQDYEQYF	TGTGCCAGCCTATGGCAGCCCCAGGACTACGAGCAGTACTTC
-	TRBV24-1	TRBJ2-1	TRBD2	CATSDLPPGLAGGLCEHFF	TGTGCCACCAGTGATCTGCCGCCGGGACTAGCGGGGGGGTTATGTGAGCACTTCTTC
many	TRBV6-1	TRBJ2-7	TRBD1	CASTPSGTGLTYEQYF	TGTGCCAGCACCCCCTCGGGGACAGGACTCACCTACGAGCAGTACTTC
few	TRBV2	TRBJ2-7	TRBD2	CASRSGNPSCEQHF	TGTGCCAGCAGAAGCGGGAACCCCTCCTGCGAGCAGCACTTC
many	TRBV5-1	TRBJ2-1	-	CASSPRAATGYNEQFF	TGCGCCAGCAGCCCTCGTGCAGCCACAGGGTACAATGAGCAGTTCTTC
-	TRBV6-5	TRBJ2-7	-	CASSYLRGYEQYF	TGTGCCAGTAGTTACCTACGGGGCTACGAGCAGTACTTC
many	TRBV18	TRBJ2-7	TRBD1	CASSPQGQSSYEQYF	TGTGCCAGCTCACCACAGGGACAGAGCTCCTACGAGCAGTACTTC
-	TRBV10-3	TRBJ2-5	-	CAISGGGRVGTQYF	TGTGCCATCAGTGGAGGGGGGAGGGTAGGGACCCAGTACTTC
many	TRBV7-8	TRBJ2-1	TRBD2	CASSLRRAGGTYNEQFF	TGTGCCAGCAGCCTTAGAAGAGCGGGAGGGACCTACAATGAGCAGTTCTTC
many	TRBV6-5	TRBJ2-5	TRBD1	CASSPRGPETQYF	TGTGCCAGCAGTCCCAGGGGGCCTGAGACCCAGTACTTC
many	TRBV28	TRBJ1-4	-	CASSFRGLNEKLFF	TGTGCCAGCAGTTTCAGGGGCCTTAATGAAAAACTGTTTTTT
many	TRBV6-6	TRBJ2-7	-	CASSRRGGSYEQYF	TGTGCCAGCAGCCGCAGAGGCGGGTCCTACGAGCAGTACTTC
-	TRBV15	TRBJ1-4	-	CATSSDFGNEKLFF	TGTGCCACCAGCAGTGATTTCGGGAATGAAAAACTGTTTTTT
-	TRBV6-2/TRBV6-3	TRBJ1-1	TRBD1	CASGTTGVGWSTEAFF	TGTGCCAGCGGAACAACAGGGGTAGGGTGGAGCACTGAAGCTTTCTTT
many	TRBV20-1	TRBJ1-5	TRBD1	CSARDRRTGNQPQHF	TGCAGTGCTAGAGATCGCCGGACAGGGAATCAGCCCCAGCATTTT